The sequence of this T cell receptor beta chain was determined in a study of T cell clones after liver transplantation. Method: immunoSEQ multiplex PCR; TCRdb's copy keeps in-frame clones and lacks some. The data contain about 72,000 clones, about nine tenths of them seen just once; the ten biggest clones take up less than 3.5%. The CDR3 is made up of 13 amino acids. Germline V CDR1 and CDR2: SGHAT, FQNNGV. V shed 2 bases and J shed 4 bases, with 8 bases lying between them. The chain combines TRBV11-2 with TRBJ1-2; a weak D match, TRBD1 (5 bases). This TCR derives from a human donor who received a liver transplant. Here the sequenced sample was CD4+ T cells from blood, taken before liver transplant. The CDR3 DNA reads as TGTGCCAGCAGCTTATCAGGGATCTATGGCTACACCTTC. It translates to CASSLSGIYGYTF.